This record concerns one TCR beta chain sequence. Trimming stripped 1 base from V and 0 bases from J, with 10 bases between. Per the germline V gene, CDR1 is LNHDA and CDR2 is SQIVND (reference sequence). The CDR3 has 16 residues. This sample is part of a study of blood T cell repertoires in COVID-19. The wider study: Donors in the United States, Italy and Spain gave samples during acute or convalescent COVID-19.

In the original analysis: Amplification from reference gene primers served as the basis for estimated nucleated cell counts. TCRdb keeps only in-frame clones here, not all; method: immunoSEQ multiplex PCR. V, J and clone size derive from that table, while D and trimming were established from the DNA sequence. The profile covers under 300,000 clones, with 89% appearing a single time and roughly 0.96% taken by the ten largest. The gene calls are TRBV19 and TRBJ2-4; D is unresolved. The sequencing input was peripheral blood. The source of this sequence is a woman aged 40 to 50 who had recovered from COVID-19. CDR3 loop: CASSIVTALAKNIQYF. Here the CDR3 DNA reads TGTGCCAGTAGTATAGTGACTGCTCTAGCCAAAAACATTCAGTACTTC.